The clone carrying this T cell receptor beta chain was seen ten or more times. This sample is drawn from a study of T cells in Graves' hyperthyroidism and ophthalmopathy. Amplified TCR beta CDR3 regions came from RNA transcripts. The HTBI primer set drove a first-round RT-PCR of the TCR CDR3. TCRdb re-analysed the multiplex PCR reads in MiXCR, keeping a single row per CDR3 protein. The repertoire includes under 550,000 distinct CDR3 sequences, just under 20% of them detected once, and 40% to 50% sits in the top ten. Used for diagnoses were clinical symptoms, serum thyroxine and TRAb, thyroid ultrasound and orbital computed tomography. A roughly 10 ml volume of fresh peripheral blood provided the PBMCs. With 5 bases removed from V and 2 bases from J, the gap between germline ends came to 12 bases. The germline gives CDR1 SGHTA, CDR2 FQGNSA. The CDR3 is 15 amino acids.

Material for sequencing was blood. The source is a middle-aged man with Graves' ophthalmopathy. The rearrangement links TRBV7-2 to TRBJ2-2, with D perhaps assigned TRBD1 or TRBD2 (5 bases each). The CDR3 loop is CASSGGWGNTGELFF. The CDR3 nucleotides are TGTGCCAGCAGCGGGGGTTGGGGAAACACCGGGGAGCTGTTTTTT.